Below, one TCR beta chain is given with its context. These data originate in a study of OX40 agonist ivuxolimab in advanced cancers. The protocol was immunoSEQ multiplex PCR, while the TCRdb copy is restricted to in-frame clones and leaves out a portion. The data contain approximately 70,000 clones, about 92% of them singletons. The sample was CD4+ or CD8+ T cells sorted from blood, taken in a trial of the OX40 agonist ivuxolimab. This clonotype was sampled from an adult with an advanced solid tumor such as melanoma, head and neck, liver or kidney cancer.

CDR3 sequence: CASRTRQGAFSNQPQHF. CDR3 DNA sequence: TGTGCCAGCAGAACTAGACAGGGGGCATTTAGCAATCAGCCCCAGCATTTT. The chain joins TRBV5-8 to TRBJ1-5; TRBD1 aligns across 10 bases. V trimming: 5 bases; J trimming: 0 bases; junction bases outside the gene matches: 8. The CDR3 runs to 17 residues. Germline V gene sequence: CDR1 SGHTS, CDR2 YDEGEE.